A single sample is the source of the 25 T cell receptor beta chains below, sequenced in a study of human T cells and chemical hapten exposure. TCRdb processed the RACE reads anew with MiXCR; each CDR3 protein has one entry. The sample comprises 65,000 or so distinct CDR3 sequences, roughly 6.1% of which are singletons, and about 3.4% rests with the top ten. The time point: healthy volunteer bleed at 6 weeks. The study extracted total RNA from unfractionated whole blood. Specimen: whole blood. These TCRs come from a female donor in good health. Some clones in this sample may be carry-over from other donors' samples.

Only a few counts were recorded for this clonotype. The chain uses TRBV7-8 and TRBJ1-4; weak D call: TRBD1 (6 bases). The CDR3 sequence is 16 residues long. Trimming left V 0 bases short and J 5 bases short, with 13 bases between. Germline CDR1 is SGHVS and CDR2 is FQNEAQ. This chain's CDR3 is CASSLAAQGLNEKLFF. In nucleotides, the CDR3 is TGTGCCAGCAGCTTAGCGGCACAGGGCCTCAATGAAAAACTGTTTTTT. Variable domain in full (rest from reference TRBV7-8 and TRBJ1-4): GAGVSQSPRYKVAKRGQDVALRCDPISGHVSLFWYQQALGQGPEFLTYFQNEAQLDKSGLPSDRFFAERPEGSVSTLKIQRTQQEDSAVYLCASSLAAQGLNEKLFFGSGTQLSVL.

The table lists this clonotype with many counts. Sequence at one end of the junction differs from germline and may be a read error. J is TRBJ1-5 and V is TRBV20-1, with TRBD1 as a possible D gene (5 bases). The CDR3 is 14 residues long. The germline CDR1 and CDR2 sequences are DFQATT and SNEGSKA (reference sequence). For the CDR3, the DNA is TGTTCATCCTCGAGGGACTATAGCAATCAGCCCCAGCATTTT. Its protein product is CSSSRDYSNQPQHF.

The sample holds a few counts of this clonotype. The gene calls are TRBV21-1 and TRBJ1-6; the table calls TRBD1, which could not be checked here. TRBV21-1 is a recognized pseudogene. This CDR3 spans 19 amino acids. The CDR3 reads CASSTSGCTGELYNSPLHF. The CDR3 DNA is TGTGCCAGCAGCACGTCGGGCTGCACAGGGGAACTTTATAATTCACCCCTCCACTTT.

This clonotype showed up many times. The chain carries TRBV6-2 or TRBV6-3 and TRBJ1-1, with unresolved D. Germline V gives CDR1 MNHEY, CDR2 SVGEGT. V was shortened by 0 bases and J by 1 base, with 9 bases between the two germline ends. There are 15 residues in the CDR3. The CDR3 region has the DNA TGTGCCAGCAGTTACTCGAGAAGGGAGAACACTGAAGCTTTCTTT. Translating gives CASSYSRRENTEAFF.

There are many counts of this clonotype. The genes are TRBV2 and TRBJ2-3, with no clear D. Germline-derived CDR1 and CDR2 are SNHLY and FYNNEI. The germline V and J ends were trimmed by 6 bases and 6 bases, with 10 bases remaining between them. This CDR3 is built from 12 residues. This chain's CDR3 is CASSNPLDTQYF. The CDR3 DNA sequence: TGTGCCAGCAGCAACCCGCTGGATACGCAGTATTTT. The variable domain in full, with the rest retrieved from reference TRBV2 and TRBJ2-3, is EPEVTQTPSHQVTQMGQEVILRCVPISNHLYFYWYRQILGQKVEFLVSFYNNEISEKSEIFDDQFSVERPDGSNFTLKIRSTKLEDSAMYFCASSNPLDTQYFGPGTRLTVL.

To note about this clonotype: Since a much larger clone is just one base distant, this may be a read error. This chain uses TRBV12-3 or TRBV12-4 with TRBJ1-5, with TRBD1 as a possible D gene (6 bases). This CDR3 is built from 13 residues. The V end lost 8 bases, the J end lost 5 bases, and 13 bases lay between the germline ends. Written as DNA, the CDR3 is TGTGCCAGCTTGGGGCAGGGGTATCAGCCCCAGCATTTT. Amino acids: CASLGQGYQPQHF.

This clonotype was seen ten or more times. The chain uses TRBV7-6 and TRBJ2-3, with a weak D call TRBD2 (6 bases). This CDR3 is built from 15 residues. The germline V and J ends were trimmed by 3 bases and 6 bases, with 16 bases remaining between them. Germline CDR1 SGHVS, CDR2 FNYEAQ. CDR3 amino acids: CASSLVPGGVDTQYF. The CDR3 DNA reads TGTGCCAGCAGCTTGGTCCCCGGGGGAGTGGATACGCAGTATTTT.

This clonotype has ten or more counts. The chain couples TRBV7-3 to TRBJ2-7; D call uncertain. The CDR3 has 14 amino acids. Trimming cost V 4 bases and J 6 bases, with 16 bases left between them. Germline loops: CDR1 SGHTA, CDR2 FQGTGA. CDR3 DNA sequence: TGTGCCAGCAGCTCGACGGGCCCCTACGGCGAGCAGTACTTC. It translates to CASSSTGPYGEQYF.

This clonotype was observed many times. This chain joins TRBV28 and TRBJ2-2; 8 nucleotides agree with TRBD2. Germline trimming cut 8 bases from V and 5 bases from J; bases unmatched to any gene: 7. The germline gives CDR1 MDHEN, CDR2 SYDVKM. The CDR3 consists of 14 residues. CDR3 in amino acids: CASVTGGWTGELFF. CDR3 nucleotides: TGTGCCAGCGTCACGGGGGGGTGGACCGGGGAGCTGTTTTTT.

The table lists this clonotype with a few counts. CDR3: CASRSEGADTQYF. The DNA for the CDR3 is TGTGCCAGCAGATCTGAGGGCGCAGATACGCAGTATTTT. The J gene is TRBJ2-3, the V gene TRBV12-3 or TRBV12-4, with a tentative D call TRBD2 (5 bases). The CDR3 is 13 residues long. Trimming shortened V by 6 bases and J by 4 bases, and 11 bases separated the two germline ends.

This clonotype was recorded many times. V usage is TRBV29-1 and J usage is TRBJ1-5; D is ambiguous. The germline V and J ends were trimmed by 5 bases and 3 bases, with 11 bases remaining between them. The CDR3 spans 13 residues. CDR1 and CDR2 (germline): SQVTM, ANQGSEA. This CDR3 reads CSVRTSFNQPQHF. CDR3 in DNA: TGCAGCGTTAGGACTTCATTCAATCAGCCCCAGCATTTT.

This clonotype was detected many times. The J gene is TRBJ1-5, the V gene TRBV6-5, with 10 bases aligning to TRBD1. CDR1 is MNHEY and CDR2 is SVGAGI in the germline V gene. V was pared by 2 bases and J by 6 bases, with 10 bases of the junction left unmatched. There are 17 residues in the CDR3. The DNA for the CDR3 is TGTGCCAGCAGTTACGTATGGGGACAGGGGAGAGGTCAGCCCCAGCATTTT. Translation gives CASSYVWGQGRGQPQHF.

As concerns this clonotype: A much larger clone differs by one base, so this may be a read error. The V gene is TRBV5-1, the J gene TRBJ2-7; D possibly corresponds to TRBD1 (6 bases). The CDR3 consists of 15 residues. The V end was cut by 0 bases, the J end by 5 bases, with 15 bases between. CDR1 is SGHRS, CDR2 YFSETQ, per germline. CDR3 loop: CASSLGDTNSHEQYF. The CDR3 nucleotides are TGCGCCAGCAGCTTGGGGGACACGAACAGCCACGAGCAGTACTTC.

This clonotype was seen repeatedly, ten times or more. The chain recombines TRBV24-1 with TRBJ2-5, with 9 positions matching TRBD1. The germline V gene has CDR1 KGHDR and CDR2 SFDVKD. V dropped 4 bases and J dropped 4; count of bases not matched to a gene: 6. The CDR3 length is 15 residues. CDR3 DNA: TGTGCCACCAGTGACCCGGGACAGGGCAGAGAGACCCAGTACTTC. Amino acid sequence: CATSDPGQGRETQYF.

This clonotype was detected a few times. This chain links TRBV6-2 or TRBV6-3 with TRBJ2-3; TRBD2 aligns across 8 bases. The CDR3 has 24 amino acids. The V gene's germline CDR1 is MNHEY and CDR2 SVGEGT. V shed 5 bases, J shed 7 bases, and the junction held 38 bases outside the gene matches. This chain's CDR3 is CASSEYPSTTSAGNTIRSLHTQYF. CDR3 DNA sequence: TGTGCCAGCAGTGAATATCCAAGTACGACTAGCGCAGGAAATACGATACGCAGTCTACATACGCAGTATTTT.

The V call is TRBV19, the J call TRBJ2-2; perhaps TRBD1 as D (5 bases). The CDR3 loop spans 16 amino acids. V lost 6 bases to trimming and J lost 3 bases, with 17 bases between them. Germline V gene data show CDR1 as LNHDA and CDR2 as SQIVND (reference sequence). The CDR3 coding sequence is TGTGCCAGTAGCCATCAGGGATTCCTCGACACCGGGGAGCTGTTTTTT. Amino acid sequence: CASSHQGFLDTGELFF.

In its sample, this clonotype was seen a few times. The V gene is TRBV5-1, the J gene TRBJ2-5; no clear D. The germline V and J ends were trimmed by 3 bases and 2 bases, with 14 bases remaining between them. Germline lookup yields CDR1 SGHRS and CDR2 YFSETQ. The CDR3 totals 15 residues. The CDR3, as DNA: TGCGCCAGCAGCTCCAGCGTACTCATTCAAGAGACCCAGTACTTC. Translation: CASSSSVLIQETQYF.

This chain uses TRBV7-3 with TRBJ2-3; possibly TRBD1 for D (6 bases). Germline CDR1 reads SGHTA; CDR2 reads FQGTGA. The length of the CDR3 is 15 residues. The ends were cut back, 4 bases at V and 4 bases at J, with 15 bases in the middle. CDR3 DNA sequence: TGTGCCAGCAGCTCCCAGGGGTTGGTCGCAGATACGCAGTATTTT. Translated, it gives CASSSQGLVADTQYF.

This clonotype was observed at least ten times. The chain combines TRBV4-3 with TRBJ1-4; D not certain. Germline V gene lookup returns CDR1 LGHNA and CDR2 YSLEER. V lost 1 base to trimming and J lost 0 bases, with 6 bases between them. The CDR3 is made up of 15 amino acids. The CDR3 sequence: CASSQARATNEKLFF. CDR3 in DNA: TGCGCCAGCAGCCAAGCCAGAGCAACTAATGAAAAACTGTTTTTT.

By share of the sample, this clonotype is medium-sized. This chain uses TRBV4-2 with TRBJ2-6; 8 nucleotides match TRBD2. CDR1 LGHNA and CDR2 YNFKEQ come from the germline V gene. After removal of 7 bases from V and 1 base from J, the junction contained 6 bases not matched to a gene. This CDR3 has 16 amino acids. CDR3 sequence: CASTPTSASGANVLTF. In DNA, the CDR3 is TGTGCCAGCACCCCGACTAGCGCATCTGGGGCCAACGTCCTGACTTTC.

This clonotype has ten or more counts. The chain uses TRBV6-5 and TRBJ2-5; 8 nucleotides line up with TRBD2. The CDR3 loop spans 17 amino acids. J was trimmed by 9 bases and V by 7 bases; bases with no gene match: 22. In germline, CDR1 is MNHEY, CDR2 SVGAGI. DNA of the CDR3: TGTGCCAGCACCCGATATCAGGCTAGCGGGCCCACAGGAGCCCAGTACTTC. It yields the protein CASTRYQASGPTGAQYF.

This clonotype appeared many times. The chain joins TRBV28 to TRBJ2-7; D gene ambiguous. The germline V and J ends were trimmed by 2 bases and 3 bases, with 11 bases remaining between them. CDR1 MDHEN and CDR2 SYDVKM come from the germline V gene. The CDR3 length is 14 residues. For the CDR3, the DNA is TGTGCCAGCAGTTTACCGTCCTTCTTCTACGAGCAGTACTTC. This translates into CASSLPSFFYEQYF.

This clonotype was seen at least ten times. The V and J genes are TRBV7-8 and TRBJ1-5; 7 bases map to TRBD1. The CDR3 is made up of 15 amino acids. The V gene's germline CDR1 is SGHVS and CDR2 FQNEAQ. J gave up 5 bases and V 1 base, and 5 bases lay outside the gene matches. CDR3 in amino acids: CASSLEDTGDQPQHF. Written as DNA, the CDR3 is TGTGCCAGCAGCTTAGAGGATACAGGGGATCAGCCCCAGCATTTT.

This clonotype turned up a few times. This chain uses TRBV5-1 with TRBJ2-3, with D perhaps assigned TRBD1 or TRBD2 (5 bases each). The CDR3 totals 15 residues. V lost 4 bases to trimming and J lost 3 bases, with 15 bases between them. The germline V gene encodes CDR1 SGHRS and CDR2 YFSETQ. The chain's CDR3 is CASSRWDPRTDTQYF. In DNA, the CDR3 is TGCGCCAGCAGCCGATGGGACCCCAGAACAGATACGCAGTATTTT.

V is TRBV4-3 and J is TRBJ1-1, with D uncertain. The CDR3 contains 14 residues. Germline V gives CDR1 LGHNA, CDR2 YSLEER. Trimming shortened V by 1 base and J by 6 bases, and 12 bases separated the two germline ends. DNA of the CDR3: TGCGCCAGCAGCCAAGCCGTGGTTAGCGCTGAAGCTTTCTTT. This gives the protein CASSQAVVSAEAFF.